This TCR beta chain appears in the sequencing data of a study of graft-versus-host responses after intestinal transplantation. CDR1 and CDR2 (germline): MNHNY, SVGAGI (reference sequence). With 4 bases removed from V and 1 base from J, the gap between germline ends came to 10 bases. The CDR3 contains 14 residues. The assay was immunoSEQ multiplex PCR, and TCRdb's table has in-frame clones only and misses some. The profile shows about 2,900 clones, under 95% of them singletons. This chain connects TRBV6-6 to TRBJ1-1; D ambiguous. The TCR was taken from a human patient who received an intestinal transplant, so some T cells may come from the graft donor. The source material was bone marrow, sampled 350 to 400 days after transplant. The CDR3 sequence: CASSSIIRNTEAFF. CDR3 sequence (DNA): TGTGCCAGCAGTTCCATAATCAGGAACACTGAAGCTTTCTTT.